This T cell receptor (beta chain) appears in the sequencing data of a study of preoperative IRX-2 immunotherapy in early breast cancer. CDR1 and CDR2 from the germline V gene are LNHDA and SQIVND (reference sequence). V lost 4 bases, J lost 2 bases, and 5 bases stayed unmatched. This CDR3 has 14 amino acids. Described treatment: preoperative locoregional IRX-2 cytokine immunotherapy. Patients received preoperative, locoregional IRX-2 cytokine immunotherapy in a phase Ib study. This clone was counted between two and nine times. The repertoire was sequenced with immunoSEQ multiplex PCR; TCRdb's copy has only in-frame clones and lacks some. The table records approximately 2,100 clones, 60% to 80% of them present only once.

The sequence derives from a human donor with breast cancer. This specimen was tumor tissue, taken before IRX-2 immunotherapy. The chain employs TRBV19 and TRBJ2-7; 7 bases match TRBD1. The CDR3 region has the DNA TGTGCCAGTAGTACACAGACAGGGCCCTACGAGCAGTACGTC. Encoded protein: CASSTQTGPYEQYV.